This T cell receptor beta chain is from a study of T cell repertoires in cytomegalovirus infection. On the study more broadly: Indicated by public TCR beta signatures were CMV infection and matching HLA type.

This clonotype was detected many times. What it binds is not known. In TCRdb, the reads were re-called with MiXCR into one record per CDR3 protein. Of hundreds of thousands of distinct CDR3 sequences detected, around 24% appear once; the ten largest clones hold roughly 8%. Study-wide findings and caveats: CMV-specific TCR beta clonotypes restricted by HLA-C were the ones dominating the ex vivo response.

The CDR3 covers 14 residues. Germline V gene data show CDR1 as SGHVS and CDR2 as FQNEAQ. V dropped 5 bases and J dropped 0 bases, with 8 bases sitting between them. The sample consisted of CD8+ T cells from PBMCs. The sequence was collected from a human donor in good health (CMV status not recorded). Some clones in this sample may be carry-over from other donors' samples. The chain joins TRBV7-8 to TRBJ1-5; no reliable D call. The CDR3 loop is CASSNLISNQPQHF. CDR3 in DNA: TGTGCCAGCAGCAACCTTATTAGCAATCAGCCCCAGCATTTT.